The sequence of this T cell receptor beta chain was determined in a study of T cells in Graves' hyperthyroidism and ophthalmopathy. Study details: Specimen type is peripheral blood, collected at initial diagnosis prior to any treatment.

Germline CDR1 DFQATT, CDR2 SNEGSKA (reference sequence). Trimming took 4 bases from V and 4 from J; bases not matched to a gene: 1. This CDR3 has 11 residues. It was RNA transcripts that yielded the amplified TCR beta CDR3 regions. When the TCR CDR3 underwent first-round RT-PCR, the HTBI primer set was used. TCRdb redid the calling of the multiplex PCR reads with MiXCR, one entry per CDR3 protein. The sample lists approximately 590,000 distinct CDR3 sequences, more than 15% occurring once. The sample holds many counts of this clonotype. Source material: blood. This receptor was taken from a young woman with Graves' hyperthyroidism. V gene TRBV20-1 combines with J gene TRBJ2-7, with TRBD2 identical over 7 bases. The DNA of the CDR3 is TGCAGTGCTACAGCGGGGTACGAGCAGTACTTC. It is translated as CSATAGYEQYF.